This TCR beta chain derives from a study of CD8 T cells in ankylosing spondylitis. Via MiXCR, TCRdb re-called the 5' RACE reads, giving one row per CDR3 protein. The sample lists approximately 400,000 distinct CDR3 sequences, 20% to 30% occurring once. General study findings and limits: Ankylosing spondylitis blood seemed to carry a telltale TCR beta motif made of several highly homologous variants.

Notes on this clonotype: Its specificity is not known.

Germline V gene data show CDR1 as SGHTA and CDR2 as FQGNSA. Trimming stripped 0 bases from V and 2 bases from J, with 14 bases between. The CDR3 loop spans 16 amino acids. Sample: blood, either unsorted or a sorted T cell fraction (not recorded which). The TCR originated in a male donor with ankylosing spondylitis. The chain uses TRBV7-2 and TRBJ2-7, with a possible D match to TRBD2 (6 bases). CDR3 DNA: TGTGCCAGCAGCTTAGCCCCAGCGGGTACTACCTACGAGCAGTACTTC. Encoded protein: CASSLAPAGTTYEQYF.